A single TCR beta chain is shown here with its context. Its antigen is currently unknown. Time point defined: peripheral blood 6 weeks after treatment start. Added to each PCR by spiking were synthetic TCR analog templates. Sequencing used immunoSEQ multiplex PCR; TCRdb keeps in-frame clones, though not all of them. In the table there are 100,000 to 150,000 clones, about 84% of which are singletons. These data are taken from a study of PD-L1 blockade in urothelial cancer. General study points: Patients with below-median pretreatment blood clonality survived longer.

V lost 3 bases, J lost 2 bases, and 7 bases stayed unmatched. This CDR3 contains 17 residues. Germline values: CDR1 SGDLS, CDR2 YYNGEE. The TCR originated in a man aged 50-60 years with urothelial cancer. The chain is built from TRBV9 and TRBJ2-6, with 8 nucleotides matching TRBD2. The source material was PBMCs, sampled around atezolizumab (anti-PD-L1) treatment. The CDR3 DNA is TGTGCCAGCAGCGAAAGCGGGACTAGGACTGGGGCCAACGTCCTGACTTTC. This codes for CASSESGTRTGANVLTF.